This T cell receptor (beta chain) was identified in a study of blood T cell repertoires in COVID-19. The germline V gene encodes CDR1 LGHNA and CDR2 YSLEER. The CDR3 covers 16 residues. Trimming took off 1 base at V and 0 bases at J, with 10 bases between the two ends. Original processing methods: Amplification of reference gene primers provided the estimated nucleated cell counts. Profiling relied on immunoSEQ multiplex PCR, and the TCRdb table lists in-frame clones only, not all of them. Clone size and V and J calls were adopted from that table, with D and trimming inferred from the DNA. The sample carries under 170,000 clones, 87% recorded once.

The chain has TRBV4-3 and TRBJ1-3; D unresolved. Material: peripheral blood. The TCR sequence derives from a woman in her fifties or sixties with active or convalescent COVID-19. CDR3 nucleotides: TGCGCCAGCAGCCAAGTCGTTGGCGGCTCTGGAAACACCATATATTTT. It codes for CASSQVVGGSGNTIYF.